These 28 T cell receptor beta chains came from one sample sequenced in a study of blood T cell repertoires in COVID-19. This table comes from immunoSEQ multiplex PCR, and its TCRdb copy is limited to in-frame clones, with some not included. The table includes about 180,000 clones, more than 75% detected once. Material for sequencing was PBMCs or T cells enriched from blood (not recorded which). The receptors were sampled from a human donor with acute COVID-19. The donor label of this sample is uncertain.

V usage is TRBV2 and J usage is TRBJ1-1; 7 bases line up with TRBD1. With 5 bases clipped from V and 6 bases from J, the junction kept 9 bases outside the gene matches. Germline V gene sequence: CDR1 SNHLY, CDR2 FYNNEI. This CDR3 is built from 14 residues. The CDR3 DNA reads TGTGCCAGCAGTTGGACAGGCCCAACAGCTGAAGCTTTCTTT. Its translation is CASSWTGPTAEAFF.

V and J are TRBV7-2 and TRBJ1-2; the D is unclear. There are 13 residues in the CDR3. The V end lost 5 bases, the J end lost 8 bases, and 15 bases lay between the germline ends. Germline lookup yields CDR1 SGHTA and CDR2 FQGNSA. CDR3 protein: CASSPNFGNGYTF. The CDR3 bases are TGTGCCAGCAGCCCCAACTTCGGTAACGGCTACACCTTC.

This clone was found a few times. The V and J genes are TRBV30 and TRBJ1-1; 9 bases fit TRBD1. The CDR3 spans 12 residues. The V segment lost 5 bases and the J segment 6 bases; nucleotides outside the gene matches: 4. Per germline, CDR1 GTSNPN and CDR2 SVGIG (reference sequence). CDR3 sequence: CAWGTGLAEAFF. The CDR3 coding sequence is TGTGCCTGGGGGACAGGGCTTGCTGAAGCTTTCTTT.

The chain combines TRBV5-1 with TRBJ2-3, with D perhaps TRBD1 (5 bases). Germline lookup yields CDR1 SGHRS and CDR2 YFSETQ. The CDR3 extends over 15 amino acids. V was clipped by 6 bases and J by 6 bases, with 20 bases between them. The CDR3 sequence: CASTLGRHSRDTQYF. For the CDR3, the DNA is TGCGCCAGCACACTGGGGCGGCACAGCAGGGATACGCAGTATTTT.

The genes are TRBV5-4 and TRBJ2-5; the match to TRBD2 covers 8 bases. CDR1 and CDR2 from the germline V gene are SGHNT and YYREEE (reference sequence). The V segment lost 0 bases and the J segment 4 bases; nucleotides outside the gene matches: 14. The CDR3 has 18 residues. The CDR3 loop reads CASSLGGSGGTNRETQYF. CDR3 DNA sequence: TGTGCCAGCAGCTTGGGAGGCAGCGGGGGAACGAACCGAGAGACCCAGTACTTC.

The chain joins TRBV4-3 to TRBJ1-2; unclear D gene. In germline, CDR1 is LGHNA, CDR2 YSLEER. CDR3 length: 13 residues. V gave up 2 bases and J gave up 8 bases, with 12 bases separating them. The CDR3 reads CASSQTLGRGYTF. DNA of the CDR3: TGCGCCAGCAGCCAAACACTCGGCAGGGGCTACACCTTC.

This chain joins TRBV6-5 and TRBJ1-1; D is unresolved. In germline, CDR1 is MNHEY, CDR2 SVGAGI. V was trimmed by 7 bases and J by 8 bases, leaving 17 bases between them. The CDR3 sequence is 13 residues long. The CDR3 DNA is TGTGCCAGCACGCCCTCTACGCGCGGGGAAGCTTTCTTT. It yields the protein CASTPSTRGEAFF.

The CDR3 bases are TGCGCCAGCAGCCAAGTGGGCGAGCGGAGACGGGAAGATACGCAGTATTTT. It codes for CASSQVGERRREDTQYF. V is TRBV4-1 and J is TRBJ2-3; the D gene is possibly TRBD2 (5 bases). The CDR3 is 17 residues long. Germline CDR1 MGHRA, CDR2 YSYEKL. V was clipped by 1 base and J by 5 bases, with 19 bases between them.

This clone has just one count. V usage is TRBV3-1 (or the pseudogene TRBV3-2) and J usage is TRBJ2-7; 10 nucleotides align to TRBD2. The CDR3 loop spans 13 amino acids. With 2 bases clipped from V and 7 bases from J, the junction kept 2 bases outside the gene matches. Germline values: CDR1 LGHDT, CDR2 YNNKEL (reference sequence). The CDR3 spells CASSQILAGEQYF. The DNA of the CDR3 is TGTGCCAGCAGCCAAATACTAGCGGGGGAGCAGTACTTC.

V is TRBV19 and J is TRBJ1-1, with D possibly TRBD1 on 5 matching bases. CDR1 and CDR2 (germline): LNHDA, SQIVND (reference sequence). Trimming cost V 4 bases and J 6 bases, with 15 bases left between them. The CDR3 has 14 residues. The CDR3 protein is CASSRPGRVAEAFF. The CDR3 DNA follows: TGTGCCAGTAGTAGGCCAGGGAGGGTGGCTGAAGCTTTCTTT. The full variable domain, in which reference TRBV19 and TRBJ1-1 provide the parts outside the CDR3, is DGGITQSPKYLFRKEGQNVTLSCEQNLNHDAMYWYRQDPGQGLRLIYYSQIVNDFQKGDIAEGYSVSREKKESFPLTVTSAQKNPTAFYLCASSRPGRVAEAFFGQGTRLTVV.

The chain uses TRBV7-9 and TRBJ2-7; D may be TRBD2 (5 bases). The germline CDR1 and CDR2 sequences are SEHNR and FQNEAQ (reference sequence). The CDR3 has 15 residues. V was trimmed by 5 bases and J by 3 bases, leaving 17 bases between them. The CDR3 nucleotides read TGTGCCAGCAGCCCCTATGAGCTCCGGGACTACGAGCAGTACTTC. As protein: CASSPYELRDYEQYF.

The V gene is TRBV5-1, the J gene TRBJ1-2; TRBD1 aligns across 9 bases. Trimming took 0 bases from V and 3 from J; bases not matched to a gene: 9. Germline loops: CDR1 SGHRS, CDR2 YFSETQ. The CDR3 covers 17 residues. CDR3 bases: TGCGCCAGCAGCTTGGAAGTCGGGGACAGGGTACACTATGGCTACACCTTC. This encodes CASSLEVGDRVHYGYTF.

V gene TRBV27 combines with J gene TRBJ2-5, with TRBD2 identical over 7 bases. Per the germline V gene, CDR1 is MNHEY and CDR2 is SMNVEV (reference sequence). The CDR3 spans 14 residues. V lost 5 bases to trimming and J lost 5 bases; unmatched junction nucleotides: 8. CDR3 nucleotides: TGTGCCAGCAGTCCGGGAGGAGTTGAGGAGACCCAGTACTTC. Residues: CASSPGGVEETQYF.

V usage is TRBV7-9 and J usage is TRBJ1-1; the match to TRBD1 covers 7 bases. The CDR3 is 15 amino acids. V shed 3 bases, J shed 8 bases, and the junction held 12 bases outside the gene matches. Germline CDR1 and CDR2: SEHNR and FQNEAQ (reference sequence). CDR3 loop: CASSFPIDRVGEAFF. The CDR3, as DNA: TGTGCCAGCAGCTTCCCGATCGACAGGGTGGGAGAAGCTTTCTTT.

This chain connects TRBV19 to TRBJ1-1; D may be TRBD1 (6 bases). Germline V gives CDR1 LNHDA, CDR2 SQIVND (reference sequence). Between the trimmed V and J ends, which lost 5 bases and 4 bases, there was a span of 17 bases. The CDR3 totals 15 residues. The CDR3 loop is CASSRSPRGATEAFF. In DNA form, the CDR3 reads TGTGCCAGTAGTCGTTCGCCCCGGGGGGCCACTGAAGCTTTCTTT.

The V and J genes are TRBV6-5 and TRBJ2-7; tentatively, D is TRBD1 (6 bases). V was cut by 10 bases and J by 7 bases, with 20 bases left in between. Germline-derived CDR1 and CDR2 are MNHEY and SVGAGI. The CDR3 has 13 amino acids. The CDR3 DNA sequence: TGTGCCACACGGGAAACAGGGTCTTCGGAGCAGTACTTC. Amino acid sequence: CATRETGSSEQYF.

This chain links TRBV7-8 with TRBJ1-6, with 8 bases fitting TRBD1. The CDR3 covers 16 residues. The germline gives CDR1 SGHVS, CDR2 FQNEAQ. V shed 5 bases, J shed 7 bases, and the junction held 10 bases outside the gene matches. The CDR3 here is CASSRDGTGSNSPLHF. The CDR3 nucleotides are TGTGCCAGCAGCCGAGACGGGACAGGTTCAAATTCACCCCTCCACTTT.

The chain has TRBV14 and TRBJ1-2; TRBD1 agrees at 8 bases. Germline V gene sequence: CDR1 SGHDN, CDR2 FVKESK. CDR3 size: 15 residues. V was pared by 5 bases and J by 0 bases, with 5 bases of the junction left unmatched. This chain's CDR3 is CASSSGQGANYGYTF. For the CDR3, the DNA is TGTGCCAGCAGCTCCGGACAGGGCGCTAACTATGGCTACACCTTC.

This clone was counted a few times. This chain links TRBV7-2 with TRBJ1-2; no definite D call. V gave up 5 bases and J gave up 3 bases, with 13 bases separating them. The CDR3 has 14 amino acids. Per the germline V gene, CDR1 is SGHTA and CDR2 is FQGNSA. CDR3 nucleotide sequence: TGTGCCAGCAGCCCCCACGAGGGTGACTATGGCTACACCTTC. It translates to CASSPHEGDYGYTF. The full variable domain, its missing parts supplied by reference TRBV7-2 and TRBJ1-2, is GAGVSQSPSNKVTEKGKDVELRCDPISGHTALYWYRQSLGQGLEFLIYFQGNSAPDKSGLPSDRFSAERTGGSVSTLTIQRTQQEDSAVYLCASSPHEGDYGYTFGSGTRLTVV.

In nucleotides, the CDR3 is TGCGCCAGCAGCCAGCTTTACAGGGGAAGCGAGCAGTACTTC. Translating it yields CASSQLYRGSEQYF. The chain recombines TRBV4-1 with TRBJ2-7; TRBD1 aligns across 7 bases. Losses at the gene ends were 3 bases for V and 6 bases for J; bases not matched to a gene: 8. The CDR3 extends over 14 amino acids. Germline-derived CDR1 and CDR2 are MGHRA and YSYEKL.

The V call is TRBV3-1 (or the pseudogene TRBV3-2), the J call TRBJ2-3; 9 positions match TRBD2. The germline V gene has CDR1 LGHDT and CDR2 YNNKEL (reference sequence). V lost 0 bases, J lost 2 bases, and 9 bases stayed unmatched. This CDR3 region has 18 residues. This CDR3 reads CASSQDGVAGDITDTQYF. The CDR3 DNA reads TGTGCCAGCAGCCAAGATGGGGTAGCGGGGGACATCACAGATACGCAGTATTTT.

This clone was seen a handful of times. The chain combines TRBV7-2 with TRBJ1-5; maybe TRBD1 (6 bases). The CDR3 covers 13 residues. Germline V gives CDR1 SGHTA, CDR2 FQGNSA. V lost 5 bases, J lost 4 bases, and 9 bases lay in between. The CDR3 region has the DNA TGTGCCAGCAGCGTCAGGGGTAATCAGCCCCAGCATTTT. Residues: CASSVRGNQPQHF. Using reference TRBV7-2 and TRBJ1-5 for the parts outside the CDR3, the full variable domain is GAGVSQSPSNKVTEKGKDVELRCDPISGHTALYWYRQSLGQGLEFLIYFQGNSAPDKSGLPSDRFSAERTGGSVSTLTIQRTQQEDSAVYLCASSVRGNQPQHFGDGTRLSIL.

This clone has just a few counts. The genes are TRBV10-2 and TRBJ2-2; TRBD2 aligns across 14 bases. The CDR3 is made up of 16 amino acids. Looked up from germline, CDR1 is WSHSY and CDR2 is SAAADI. V shed 6 bases and J 7 bases; nucleotides not matched to a gene: 7. The CDR3 protein is CASRETSGGAGGELFF. The DNA of the CDR3 is TGCGCCAGCAGGGAGACTAGCGGGGGGGCTGGCGGGGAGCTGTTTTTT.

This sequence joins TRBV6-5 and TRBJ2-7; D is perhaps TRBD1 (6 bases). The ends were cut back, 7 bases at V and 2 bases at J, with 15 bases in the middle. There are 14 residues in the CDR3. Germline CDR1 is MNHEY and CDR2 is SVGAGI. CDR3 loop: CASIPNTGPYEQYF. For the CDR3, the DNA is TGTGCCAGCATCCCCAACACAGGGCCCTACGAGCAGTACTTC.

The V call is TRBV6-2 or TRBV6-3, the J call TRBJ1-1; 10 positions match TRBD1. With V trimmed by 4 bases and J by 0 bases, 11 bases remained unmatched. The CDR3 extends over 18 amino acids. Germline CDR1 reads MNHEY; CDR2 reads SVGEGT. The CDR3 loop is CASSFLPRQGALNTEAFF. The CDR3 DNA reads as TGTGCCAGCAGTTTCCTACCTCGACAGGGGGCACTGAACACTGAAGCTTTCTTT.

This chain connects TRBV7-6 to TRBJ1-1; 9 positions match TRBD1. There are 16 residues in the CDR3. Per germline, CDR1 SGHVS and CDR2 FNYEAQ. V was clipped by 4 bases and J by 4 bases; unmatched bases: 10. CDR3 amino acids: CASSSRNRGQSTEAFF. CDR3 coding DNA: TGTGCCAGCAGCTCCCGCAACAGGGGGCAAAGCACTGAAGCTTTCTTT. Together with reference TRBV7-6 and TRBJ1-1, the CDR3 gives the full variable domain: GAGVSQSPRYKVTKRGQDVALRCDPISGHVSLYWYRQALGQGPEFLTYFNYEAQQDKSGLPNDRFSAERPEGSISTLTIQRTEQRDSAMYRCASSSRNRGQSTEAFFGQGTRLTVV.

The chain uses TRBV7-2 and TRBJ2-2, with 8 bases aligning to TRBD2. The CDR3 totals 16 residues. From germline, CDR1 is SGHTA and CDR2 FQGNSA. V lost 10 bases, J lost 2 bases, and 12 bases stayed unmatched. This CDR3 reads CATSGRGRINTGELFF. In nucleotides, the CDR3 is TGTGCCACGTCCGGGAGGGGACGGATCAACACCGGGGAGCTGTTTTTT. The variable domain in full, completed from reference TRBV7-2 and TRBJ2-2, reads GAGVSQSPSNKVTEKGKDVELRCDPISGHTALYWYRQSLGQGLEFLIYFQGNSAPDKSGLPSDRFSAERTGGSVSTLTIQRTQQEDSAVYLCATSGRGRINTGELFFGEGSRLTVL.

The chain joins TRBV5-1 to TRBJ2-7, with 8 bases lining up with TRBD1. The length of the CDR3 is 15 residues. Germline V gene data show CDR1 as SGHRS and CDR2 as YFSETQ. With V trimmed by 0 bases and J by 7 bases, 9 bases remained unmatched. The CDR3 sequence is CASSLVRQGAGEQYF. The DNA of the CDR3 is TGCGCCAGCAGCTTGGTCCGTCAGGGGGCAGGGGAGCAGTACTTC.